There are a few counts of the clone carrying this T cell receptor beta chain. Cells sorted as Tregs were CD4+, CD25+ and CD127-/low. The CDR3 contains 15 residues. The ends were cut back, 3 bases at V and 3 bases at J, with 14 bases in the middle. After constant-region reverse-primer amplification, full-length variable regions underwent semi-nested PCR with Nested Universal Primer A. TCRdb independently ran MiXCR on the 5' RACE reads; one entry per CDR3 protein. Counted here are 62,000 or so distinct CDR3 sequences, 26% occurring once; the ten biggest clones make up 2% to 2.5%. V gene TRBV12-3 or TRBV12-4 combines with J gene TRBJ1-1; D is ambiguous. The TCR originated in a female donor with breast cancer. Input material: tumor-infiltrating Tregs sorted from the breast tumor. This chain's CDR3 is CASSFGLTWDTEAFF. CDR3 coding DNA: TGTGCCAGCAGTTTCGGGCTGACGTGGGACACTGAAGCTTTCTTT.